The sequence of this T cell receptor (beta chain) was determined in a study of T cell repertoires in cytomegalovirus infection. TCRdb reprocessed the reads with MiXCR, giving one entry per CDR3 protein. The profile shows about 360,000 distinct CDR3 sequences, less than 20% of them singletons. The V and J ends lost 5 bases and 4 bases respectively, with 18 bases between them. The length of the CDR3 is 14 residues. In germline, CDR1 is DFQATT, CDR2 SNEGSKA (reference sequence). The J gene is TRBJ2-7, the V gene TRBV20-1; unclear D gene. The sequencing input was PBMCs. This sequence originates from a human donor in good health (CMV status not recorded). Some clones in this sample may be carry-over from other donors' samples. For the CDR3, the DNA is TGCAGTGCTGTTGGGGATGGGATGATTTACGAGCAGTACTTC. Translated: CSAVGDGMIYEQYF.